Below, 3 T cell receptor beta chains from the same sample are listed, as sequenced in a study of tumor-infiltrating lymphocytes in primary liver carcinoma. Priming with a constant-region primer yielded TCR beta cDNA from about 480 ng total RNA. Three nested multiplex PCR rounds of slightly modified ARM-PCR generated TCR beta libraries. A C-beta reverse primer and TRBV1-TRBV30 forward primers served in each of the first two PCR rounds, at 10 cycles apiece. TCRdb independently ran MiXCR on the multiplex PCR reads; one entry per CDR3 protein. The table records tens of thousands of distinct CDR3 sequences, around 70% of them present only once. Each 20-30 mg portion of unsorted bulk tissue served as the source for co-extraction of RNA and DNA. The specimen was liver tumor tissue from sampling region 1. The subset is: tumor region T1, superior pole. The receptors were sampled from a man in his forties with primary liver carcinoma and hepatitis B virus infection.

The chain has TRBV6-5 and TRBJ2-6, with D possibly matching TRBD1 (6 bases). V dropped 8 bases and J dropped 2 bases, with 19 bases sitting between them. The CDR3 length is 17 residues. Germline CDR1 is MNHEY and CDR2 is SVGAGI. The CDR3 sequence is CASGLEQGSPGANVLTF. The CDR3 nucleotides are TGTGCCAGCGGATTAGAACAGGGATCCCCTGGGGCCAACGTCCTGACTTTC.

Only one count was recorded for this clonotype. One end of the junction is discordant with germline, which a read error may explain. This chain connects TRBV29-1 to TRBJ1-2, with a tentative D call TRBD1 (5 bases). This CDR3 comprises 12 residues. CDR1 SQVTM and CDR2 ANQGSEA come from the germline V gene. CDR3 sequence: CRVGSDSYGYTF. The CDR3 coding sequence is TGCAGGGTCGGCTCTGACAGCTATGGCTACACTTTC.

The chain links TRBV29-1 to TRBJ2-5; a possible D gene is TRBD1 (6 bases). The CDR3 is 14 amino acids. Per the germline V gene, CDR1 is SQVTM and CDR2 is ANQGSEA. The CDR3 here is CILPGALQGETQYF. CDR3 bases: TGCATCCTTCCCGGGGCCCTGCAGGGGGAGACCCAGTACTTC.